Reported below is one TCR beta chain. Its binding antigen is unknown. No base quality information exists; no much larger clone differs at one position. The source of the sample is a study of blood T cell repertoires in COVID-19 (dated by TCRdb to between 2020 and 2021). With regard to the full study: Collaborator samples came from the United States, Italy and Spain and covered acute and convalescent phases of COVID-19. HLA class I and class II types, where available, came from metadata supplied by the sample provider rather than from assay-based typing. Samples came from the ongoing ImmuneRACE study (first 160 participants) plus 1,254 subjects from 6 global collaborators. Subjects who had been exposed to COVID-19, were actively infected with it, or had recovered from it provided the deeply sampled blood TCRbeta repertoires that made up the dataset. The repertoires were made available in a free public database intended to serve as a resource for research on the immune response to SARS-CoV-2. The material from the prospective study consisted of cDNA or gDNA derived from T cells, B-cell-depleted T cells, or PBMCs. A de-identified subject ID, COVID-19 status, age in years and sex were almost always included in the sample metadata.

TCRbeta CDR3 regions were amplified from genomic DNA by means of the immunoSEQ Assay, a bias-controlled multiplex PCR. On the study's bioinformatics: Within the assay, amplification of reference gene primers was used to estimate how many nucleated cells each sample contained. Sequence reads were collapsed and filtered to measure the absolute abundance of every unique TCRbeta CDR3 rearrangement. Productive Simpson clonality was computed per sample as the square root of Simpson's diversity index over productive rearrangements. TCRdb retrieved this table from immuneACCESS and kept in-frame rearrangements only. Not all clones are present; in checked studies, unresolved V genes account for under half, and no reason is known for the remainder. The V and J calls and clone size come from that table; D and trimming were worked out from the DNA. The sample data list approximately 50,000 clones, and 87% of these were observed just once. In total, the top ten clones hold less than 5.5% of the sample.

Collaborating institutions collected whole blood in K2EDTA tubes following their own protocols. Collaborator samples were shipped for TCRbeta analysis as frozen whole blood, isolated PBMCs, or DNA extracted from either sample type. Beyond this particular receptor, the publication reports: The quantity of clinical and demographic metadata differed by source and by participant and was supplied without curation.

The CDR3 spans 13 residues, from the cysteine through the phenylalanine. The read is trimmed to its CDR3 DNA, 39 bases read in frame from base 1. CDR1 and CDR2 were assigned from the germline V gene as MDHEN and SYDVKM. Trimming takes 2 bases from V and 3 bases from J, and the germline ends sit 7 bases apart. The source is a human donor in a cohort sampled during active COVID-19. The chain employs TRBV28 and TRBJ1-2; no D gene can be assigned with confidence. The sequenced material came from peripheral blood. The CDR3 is CASSLRGDYGYTF. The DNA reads TGTGCCAGCAGTTTACGCGGTGACTATGGCTACACCTTC.